What follows are 30 T cell receptor beta chains derived from one specimen sequenced in a study of control samples from healthy donors and cancer patients. TCRdb keeps only in-frame clones here, not all; method: immunoSEQ multiplex PCR. The profile shows about 61,000 clones, 85% to 90% of them singletons. Source material: PBMCs. All receptors come from a man between 60 and 70 years old with colorectal cancer.

The chain has TRBV7-8 and TRBJ2-1; 10 bases agree with TRBD2. The CDR3 runs to 16 residues. V lost 0 bases, J lost 9 bases, and 8 bases stayed unmatched. In germline, CDR1 is SGHVS, CDR2 FQNEAQ. The CDR3 sequence is CASSLALAGGIGEQFF. The CDR3 region has the DNA TGTGCCAGCAGCTTAGCATTAGCGGGGGGTATAGGTGAGCAGTTCTTC.

The gene calls are TRBV7-9 and TRBJ2-3; weak D call: TRBD1 (7 bases). Germline assignment: CDR1 SEHNR and CDR2 FQNEAQ (reference sequence). Trimming left V 5 bases short and J 2 bases short, with 11 bases between. This CDR3 is 14 amino acids long. CDR3 nucleotides: TGTGCCAGCAGCCCAGGGGGGAACACAGATACGCAGTATTTT. Translation gives CASSPGGNTDTQYF.

In this sample, this clone turned up once. The rearrangement links TRBV9 to TRBJ1-1; the D gene is possibly TRBD1 (5 bases). V dropped 7 bases and J dropped 4 bases, with 8 bases sitting between them. The CDR3 is 11 residues long. Germline V CDR1 and CDR2: SGDLS, YYNGEE. The CDR3 sequence: CASGGATEAFF. For the CDR3, the DNA is TGTGCCAGCGGGGGTGCCACTGAAGCTTTCTTT. Full variable domain (remainder filled in from reference TRBV9 and TRBJ1-1): DSGVTQTPKHLITATGQRVTLRCSPRSGDLSVYWYQQSLDQGLQFLIQYYNGEERAKGNILERFSAQQFPDLHSELNLSSLELGDSALYFCASGGATEAFFGQGTRLTVV.

The chain is built from TRBV7-2 and TRBJ2-3; D perhaps matches TRBD2 (6 bases). CDR1 and CDR2 from the germline V gene are SGHTA and FQGNSA. The CDR3 is 16 residues long. Trimming removed 2 bases at V and 0 bases at J, with 12 bases between. Here the CDR3 reads CASSLRGGASTDTQYF. CDR3 nucleotides: TGTGCCAGCAGCTTACGAGGAGGGGCCAGCACAGATACGCAGTATTTT.

The J gene is TRBJ1-2, the V gene TRBV10-2; the D is unclear. Germline CDR1 WSHSY, CDR2 SAAADI. V shed 1 base and J shed 1 base, with 10 bases lying between them. The length of the CDR3 is 15 residues. The CDR3 bases are TGCGCCAGCAGTGAGTTAAGCACAGTTAACTATGGCTACACCTTC. Encoded protein: CASSELSTVNYGYTF.

This sequence joins TRBV29-1 and TRBJ1-2, with 8 positions matching TRBD1. V shed 3 bases and J 4 bases; nucleotides not matched to a gene: 7. Germline lookup yields CDR1 SQVTM and CDR2 ANQGSEA. The CDR3 has 14 residues. CDR3 protein: CSVEGTGLTYGYTF. Here the CDR3 DNA reads TGCAGCGTTGAGGGGACAGGCCTGACCTATGGCTACACCTTC.

The V and J genes are TRBV6-1 and TRBJ1-3; the D gene is possibly TRBD1 (5 bases). Germline V lookup: CDR1 MNHNS, CDR2 SASEGT. V was pared by 6 bases and J by 0 bases, with 18 bases between. The CDR3 consists of 17 residues. The CDR3 bases are TGTGCCAGCAGGGAATGGGCGGGACGGAACTCTGGAAACACCATATATTTT. This codes for CASREWAGRNSGNTIYF.

The chain has TRBV19 and TRBJ1-1; D unclear. Germline-derived CDR1 and CDR2 are LNHDA and SQIVND (reference sequence). V dropped 2 bases and J dropped 2 bases, with 15 bases sitting between them. CDR3 length equals 16 residues. The CDR3 sequence: CASSISGRQSNTEAFF. The CDR3 DNA reads as TGTGCCAGTAGTATAAGTGGACGGCAGTCTAACACTGAAGCTTTCTTT.

The CDR3 bases are TGTGCCAGCAGCCAGCATATCTCCCGGACAGGAACTGAAGCTTTCTTT. This gives the protein CASSQHISRTGTEAFF. The chain employs TRBV3-1 (or the pseudogene TRBV3-2) and TRBJ1-1, with TRBD1 matching 7 bases. This CDR3 is built from 16 residues. CDR1 and CDR2 (germline): LGHDT, YNNKEL (reference sequence). J gave up 5 bases and V 3 bases, and 12 bases lay outside the gene matches.

This sequence joins TRBV19 and TRBJ2-3, with 12 positions matching TRBD2. CDR3 length: 16 residues. V shed 6 bases, J shed 6 bases, and the junction held 10 bases outside the gene matches. CDR1 is LNHDA and CDR2 is SQIVND in the germline V gene (reference sequence). The CDR3: CASRALAGGPVDTQYF. The CDR3 coding sequence is TGTGCCAGTAGGGCACTAGCGGGGGGCCCGGTGGATACGCAGTATTTT.

The chain links TRBV18 to TRBJ2-5; no definite D call. The CDR3 has 11 residues. V lost 6 bases and J lost 5, with 7 bases in between. Germline CDR1 and CDR2: KGHSH and LQKENI. CDR3 sequence: CASSPHETQYF. The DNA of the CDR3 is TGTGCCAGCTCTCCGCATGAGACCCAGTACTTC.

This chain uses TRBV15 with TRBJ1-1; D ambiguous. The germline V gene has CDR1 LNHNV and CDR2 YYDKDF (reference sequence). The CDR3 runs 15 residues. The V and J ends lost 0 bases and 3 bases respectively, with 11 bases between them. In DNA, the CDR3 is TGTGCCACCAGCAGAGATCGGGGTCTGCACACTGAAGCTTTCTTT. It yields the protein CATSRDRGLHTEAFF.

The V call is TRBV3-1 (or the pseudogene TRBV3-2), the J call TRBJ2-1; D is unresolved. Germline lookup yields CDR1 LGHDT and CDR2 YNNKEL (reference sequence). V lost 5 bases and J 3 bases, leaving 8 bases between the germline ends. There are 13 residues in the CDR3. DNA of the CDR3: TGTGCCAGCAGCTCGACCCTCTACAATGAGCAGTTCTTC. Translated, it gives CASSSTLYNEQFF.

The J gene is TRBJ1-2, the V gene TRBV28; D remains ambiguous. Germline-derived CDR1 and CDR2 are MDHEN and SYDVKM. Trimming took off 1 base at V and 3 bases at J, with 9 bases between the two ends. This CDR3 is built from 14 residues. DNA of the CDR3: TGTGCCAGCAGTTTATTTGCTGGCGACTATGGCTACACCTTC. Translating it yields CASSLFAGDYGYTF.

This chain joins TRBV5-6 and TRBJ1-5; maybe TRBD1 (5 bases). Germline loops: CDR1 SGHDT, CDR2 YYEEEE. Trimming took off 9 bases at V and 6 bases at J, with 28 bases between the two ends. This CDR3 is 17 amino acids long. CDR3 sequence reads: CAIQLGSCGQDLQPQHF. DNA for the CDR3: TGTGCCATCCAGCTTGGATCCTGTGGACAAGACCTTCAGCCCCAGCATTTT.

The chain carries TRBV5-1 and TRBJ2-5, with D tentatively TRBD2 (6 bases). The CDR3 runs to 15 residues. The germline V and J ends were trimmed by 4 bases and 5 bases, with 18 bases remaining between them. The germline V gene encodes CDR1 SGHRS and CDR2 YFSETQ. CDR3 sequence (DNA): TGCGCCAGCAGCGCCCGTTCTAGCGTTCAGGAGACCCAGTACTTC. Its translation: CASSARSSVQETQYF.

The V gene is TRBV6-5, the J gene TRBJ1-1; D gene ambiguous. V was pared by 7 bases and J by 3 bases, with 12 bases between. The germline CDR1 and CDR2 sequences are MNHEY and SVGAGI. This CDR3 comprises 13 residues. Here the CDR3 DNA reads TGTGCCAGCAAAAACGCCCGGGACACTGAAGCTTTCTTT. It encodes CASKNARDTEAFF.

V and J are TRBV6-5 and TRBJ1-1; D is uncertain. This CDR3 is 14 amino acids long. The germline V gene has CDR1 MNHEY and CDR2 SVGAGI. V lost 2 bases and J lost 0, with 7 bases in between. The CDR3 DNA reads as TGTGCCAGCAGTTACGGCAGAATGAACACTGAAGCTTTCTTT. This codes for CASSYGRMNTEAFF.

This clone was seen a few times. The V call is TRBV3-1 (or the pseudogene TRBV3-2), the J call TRBJ2-5, with D tentatively TRBD1 or TRBD2 (5 bases each). CDR1 is LGHDT, CDR2 YNNKEL, per germline (reference sequence). V lost 2 bases to trimming and J lost 4 bases, with 14 bases between them. The CDR3 loop spans 15 amino acids. DNA of the CDR3: TGTGCCAGCAGCCAACCTGGGACCGAGAGAGAGACCCAGTACTTC. It specifies CASSQPGTERETQYF.

The chain is built from TRBV7-2 and TRBJ1-2; 9 bases line up with TRBD1. Germline CDR1 is SGHTA and CDR2 is FQGNSA. V trimming: 4 bases; J trimming: 7 bases; junction bases outside the gene matches: 7. This CDR3 spans 14 amino acids. CDR3 region: CASSWGQGGSGYTF. CDR3 sequence (DNA): TGTGCCAGCAGCTGGGGACAGGGAGGGTCTGGCTACACCTTC.

This rearrangement joins TRBV3-1 (or the pseudogene TRBV3-2) to TRBJ1-1; 7 bases are a match to TRBD1. Germline V gene sequence: CDR1 LGHDT, CDR2 YNNKEL (reference sequence). The CDR3 sequence is 14 residues long. V dropped 4 bases and J dropped 3; count of bases not matched to a gene: 5. The chain's CDR3 is CASSLARGDTEAFF. Written as DNA, the CDR3 is TGTGCCAGCAGCCTCGCCAGGGGGGACACTGAAGCTTTCTTT.

This sequence joins TRBV25-1 and TRBJ2-5; 11 bases align to TRBD2. With 1 base clipped from V and 1 base from J, the junction kept 5 bases outside the gene matches. Germline V gene sequence: CDR1 MGHDK, CDR2 SYGVNS. The CDR3 runs 17 residues. This CDR3 is CASSESWLAGGQETQYF. CDR3 nucleotides: TGTGCCAGCAGTGAATCTTGGCTAGCGGGGGGCCAAGAGACCCAGTACTTC.

This sequence joins TRBV9 and TRBJ2-3; 9 nucleotides line up with TRBD2. Germline lookup yields CDR1 SGDLS and CDR2 YYNGEE. The CDR3 has 16 amino acids. The V segment lost 3 bases and the J segment 2 bases; nucleotides outside the gene matches: 7. Written as DNA, the CDR3 is TGTGCCAGCAGCGCCCTAGCGGGGAGACTCACAGATACGCAGTATTTT. Its protein product is CASSALAGRLTDTQYF.

The chain has TRBV11-2 and TRBJ1-1; perhaps TRBD1 as D (6 bases). The CDR3 extends over 15 amino acids. Germline V CDR1 and CDR2: SGHAT, FQNNGV. V was clipped by 3 bases and J by 1 base, with 12 bases between them. CDR3 amino acids: CASSLQGRGNTEAFF. CDR3 in DNA: TGTGCCAGCAGCTTGCAGGGGCGGGGGAACACTGAAGCTTTCTTT.

The count of this clone is one. The CDR3 DNA reads as TGTGCCAGCAGGGCCTCAGTGGGACAGCCTAACTATGGCTACACCTTC. Its protein is CASRASVGQPNYGYTF. The gene calls are TRBV6-6 and TRBJ1-2; 7 positions agree with TRBD1. This CDR3 comprises 16 residues. CDR1 MNHNY and CDR2 SVGAGI come from the germline V gene (reference sequence). V lost 6 bases to trimming and J lost 0 bases; unmatched junction nucleotides: 10.

In this sample, this clone turned up a few times. CDR3 protein: CASSLGQFGDQHGYTF. The CDR3 nucleotides read TGCGCCAGCAGCTTGGGACAGTTCGGTGATCAACATGGCTACACCTTC. V gene TRBV5-1 combines with J gene TRBJ1-2; TRBD1 might be the D (5 bases). Per germline, CDR1 SGHRS and CDR2 YFSETQ. The length of the CDR3 is 16 residues. V lost 0 bases to trimming and J lost 6 bases, with 18 bases between them. The full variable domain, in which reference TRBV5-1 and TRBJ1-2 provide the parts outside the CDR3, is KAGVTQTPRYLIKTRGQQVTLSCSPISGHRSVSWYQQTPGQGLQFLFEYFSETQRNKGNFPGRFSGRQFSNSRSEMNVSTLELGDSALYLCASSLGQFGDQHGYTFGSGTRLTVV.

The V call is TRBV18, the J call TRBJ2-7; 12 bases map to TRBD1. Germline values: CDR1 KGHSH, CDR2 LQKENI. Losses at the gene ends were 2 bases for V and 5 bases for J; bases not matched to a gene: 7. This CDR3 region has 16 residues. The CDR3 bases are TGTGCCAGCTCACCAAGGGGGACAGGGGGCGCAAACGAGCAGTACTTC. Its protein is CASSPRGTGGANEQYF. Using reference TRBV18 and TRBJ2-7 for the parts outside the CDR3, the full variable domain is NAGVMQNPRHLVRRRGQEARLRCSPMKGHSHVYWYRQLPEEGLKFMVYLQKENIIDESGMPKERFSAEFPKEGPSILRIQQVVRGDSAAYFCASSPRGTGGANEQYFGPGTRLTVT.

V usage is TRBV5-1 and J usage is TRBJ2-7; the D is unclear. The CDR3 covers 13 residues. Germline CDR1 reads SGHRS; CDR2 reads YFSETQ. The ends were cut back, 0 bases at V and 6 bases at J, with 10 bases in the middle. Written as DNA, the CDR3 is TGCGCCAGCAGCTTGGATGGGATACCCGAGCAGTACTTC. Residues: CASSLDGIPEQYF.

The sample holds one count of this clone. V and J are TRBV6-5 and TRBJ2-3; 10 bases fit TRBD1. V lost 6 bases and J lost 6; bases outside the gene matches: 6. The CDR3 is made up of 14 amino acids. Germline CDR1 reads MNHEY; CDR2 reads SVGAGI. CDR3 protein: CASSDGQGVDTQYF. Written as DNA, the CDR3 is TGTGCCAGCAGCGACGGACAGGGGGTGGATACGCAGTATTTT.

DNA of the CDR3: TGTGCCAGCAGCCTACCCCCCGGACAGGGCTTCTCCTACAATGAGCAGTTCTTC. Protein sequence: CASSLPPGQGFSYNEQFF. This sequence joins TRBV11-2 and TRBJ2-1, with 8 bases matching TRBD1. The trim removed 5 bases at V and 0 bases at J, leaving 12 bases unmatched. This CDR3 is built from 18 residues. Germline assignment: CDR1 SGHAT and CDR2 FQNNGV.